These 15 T cell receptor beta chains originate from one sample sequenced in a study of blood T cell repertoires in COVID-19. Generated by immunoSEQ multiplex PCR, the TCRdb table keeps only in-frame clones and is missing some. The sample consists of 200,000 to 250,000 clones, 70% to 90% of them appearing once. The sample was peripheral blood. Receptor source: a man younger than 35 with active or convalescent COVID-19.

The chain employs TRBV5-1 and TRBJ2-3; TRBD2 is a possible D gene (5 bases). V was clipped by 1 base and J by 1 base, with 13 bases between them. The CDR3 totals 16 residues. The germline CDR1 and CDR2 sequences are SGHRS and YFSETQ. In DNA form, the CDR3 reads TGCGCCAGCAGCTTGAGATCTAGCAGACGCACAGATACGCAGTATTTT. Encoded protein: CASSLRSSRRTDTQYF.

This chain connects TRBV28 to TRBJ2-1; D is unclear. Trimming left V 2 bases short and J 0 bases short, with 8 bases between. In germline, CDR1 is MDHEN, CDR2 SYDVKM. This CDR3 contains 15 residues. The CDR3 DNA is TGTGCCAGCAGTTTAATCCCTAGCTCCTACAATGAGCAGTTCTTC. Translating it yields CASSLIPSSYNEQFF.

The chain combines TRBV6-5 with TRBJ2-1; 10 positions agree with TRBD1. CDR3 length: 15 residues. Trimming removed 4 bases from V and 4 bases from J; junction bases left unmatched: 4. Germline V gene data show CDR1 as MNHEY and CDR2 as SVGAGI. CDR3 in amino acids: CASSLTGGLYNEQFF. DNA of the CDR3: TGTGCCAGCAGTTTGACAGGGGGCCTTTACAATGAGCAGTTCTTC.

This sequence joins TRBV7-8 and TRBJ2-3, with 9 nucleotides matching TRBD2. Per the germline V gene, CDR1 is SGHVS and CDR2 is FQNEAQ. Trimming removed 1 base from V and 4 bases from J; junction bases left unmatched: 6. This CDR3 is built from 16 residues. CDR3 sequence reads: CASSLEGSGGPDTQYF. The CDR3 coding sequence is TGTGCCAGCAGCTTAGAGGGTAGCGGGGGCCCAGATACGCAGTATTTT.

The chain carries TRBV7-2 and TRBJ1-3; TRBD1 matches 9 bases. CDR1 and CDR2 (germline): SGHTA, FQGNSA. CDR3 length: 13 residues. V gave up 5 bases and J gave up 7 bases; unmatched junction bases: 3. The CDR3 spells CASSPGQGNTIYF. The CDR3 DNA sequence: TGTGCCAGCAGCCCTGGACAGGGGAACACCATATATTTT. Complete variable domain (other parts from reference TRBV7-2 and TRBJ1-3): GAGVSQSPSNKVTEKGKDVELRCDPISGHTALYWYRQSLGQGLEFLIYFQGNSAPDKSGLPSDRFSAERTGGSVSTLTIQRTQQEDSAVYLCASSPGQGNTIYFGEGSWLTVV.

The chain uses TRBV9 and TRBJ2-1; TRBD2 aligns across 9 bases. CDR1 is SGDLS, CDR2 YYNGEE, per germline. J lost 12 bases, V lost 4 bases, and 14 bases had no gene match. This CDR3 has 15 residues. Here the CDR3 DNA reads TGTGCCAGCAGCTCCGGGACTAGCACTCCCGGTGGGCAGTTCTTC. Residues: CASSSGTSTPGGQFF.

This rearrangement joins TRBV18 to TRBJ1-1; unclear D gene. This CDR3 spans 15 amino acids. Between the trimmed V and J ends, which lost 0 bases and 11 bases, there was a span of 19 bases. Germline lookup yields CDR1 KGHSH and CDR2 LQKENI. CDR3 bases: TGTGCCAGCTCACCACCGACGGGGTCCCAAGGCGCGGCTTTCTTT. Its protein product is CASSPPTGSQGAAFF.

The chain links TRBV4-1 to TRBJ2-7; TRBD2 aligns across 7 bases. The germline V gene has CDR1 MGHRA and CDR2 YSYEKL. The CDR3 length is 15 residues. Trimming at V came to 0 bases and at J to 5 bases, leaving 7 bases not matched to a gene. This CDR3 reads CASSQDLGAGDEQYF. The DNA of the CDR3 is TGCGCCAGCAGCCAAGATCTGGGCGCGGGGGACGAGCAGTACTTC.

The gene calls are TRBV7-8 and TRBJ2-7; 14 positions agree with TRBD2. The CDR3 length is 17 residues. J gave up 0 bases and V 3 bases, and 4 bases lay outside the gene matches. The germline V gene encodes CDR1 SGHVS and CDR2 FQNEAQ. CDR3 sequence reads: CASSFGLAGGSSYEQYF. CDR3 DNA sequence: TGTGCCAGCAGCTTCGGACTAGCGGGGGGTAGCTCCTACGAGCAGTACTTC.

Concerning this clone itself: Other DNA variants within this sample encode the same CDR3. The chain links TRBV5-1 to TRBJ1-1, with no clear D. V gave up 1 base and J gave up 1 base, with 8 bases separating them. The CDR3 sequence is 14 residues long. The germline gives CDR1 SGHRS, CDR2 YFSETQ. The CDR3 nucleotides are TGCGCCAGCAGCTTGAACGGAGAGAACACTGAAGCTTTCTTT. Translated, it gives CASSLNGENTEAFF.

The J gene is TRBJ2-3, the V gene TRBV30; 9 positions agree with TRBD2. This CDR3 is built from 15 residues. From germline, CDR1 is GTSNPN and CDR2 SVGIG (reference sequence). V was clipped by 3 bases and J by 5 bases; unmatched bases: 9. Written as DNA, the CDR3 is TGTGCCTGGAGACCCGGCGGGGGGGCCGGAGATACGCAGTATTTT. This encodes CAWRPGGGAGDTQYF.

The gene calls are TRBV30 and TRBJ1-1, with D possibly matching TRBD1 (5 bases). Germline CDR1 reads GTSNPN; CDR2 reads SVGIG (reference sequence). V dropped 3 bases and J dropped 8 bases, with 7 bases sitting between them. The CDR3 runs to 10 residues. The CDR3 loop reads CAWRTAEAFF. The CDR3 DNA is TGTGCCTGGAGGACAGCGGAAGCTTTCTTT.

A few counts support this clone. This CDR3 reads CASSLQGKYTEAFF. In nucleotides, the CDR3 is TGTGCCAGCAGCTTGCAGGGAAAGTACACTGAAGCTTTCTTT. The rearrangement links TRBV7-9 to TRBJ1-1; D may be TRBD1 (5 bases). Trimming removed 3 bases at V and 3 bases at J, with 11 bases between. CDR3 length equals 14 residues. Germline V gene lookup returns CDR1 SEHNR and CDR2 FQNEAQ (reference sequence).

The V and J genes are TRBV2 and TRBJ1-1, with 10 bases matching TRBD1. Per the germline V gene, CDR1 is SNHLY and CDR2 is FYNNEI. The CDR3 has 17 amino acids. Trimming took 8 bases from V and 0 from J; bases not matched to a gene: 12. In DNA, the CDR3 is TGTGCCAGCTCCAAGGCGGACAGGGGGTTAATGAACACTGAAGCTTTCTTT. Translation gives CASSKADRGLMNTEAFF. The whole variable domain, filled in from reference TRBV2 and TRBJ1-1, reads EPEVTQTPSHQVTQMGQEVILRCVPISNHLYFYWYRQILGQKVEFLVSFYNNEISEKSEIFDDQFSVERPDGSNFTLKIRSTKLEDSAMYFCASSKADRGLMNTEAFFGQGTRLTVV.

This rearrangement joins TRBV12-1 to TRBJ2-3; TRBD2 is the table's D call, not checked against the DNA. TRBV12-1 is a documented pseudogene. This CDR3 region has 12 residues. CDR3 nucleotides: TGTGCCAGCAGCTTGCGGGGAGATACGCAGTATTTT. This codes for CASSLRGDTQYF.